The present entry profiles one TCR beta chain with its context. Frequency indicates this clonotype is medium-sized (0.01 to 0.1%); no count is kept. The target of this receptor is not known. The data derive from a study of T cell clusters in autoimmune cytopenias (dated by TCRdb to between 2018 and 2020). In terms of the full investigation: A mean age of approximately 50 years and a median age of about 60 years were recorded for the healthy donor controls, of whom about 50% of the roughly 45 were female. TRB sequencing reached a median depth of approximately 50,000 reads per sample and yielded a median of approximately 2,200 distinct TRB clonotypes per sample. In autoimmune cytopenia patients, peripheral blood TRB and IGH repertoires were sequenced during active disease and over treatment follow-up, together with healthy, CLL and autoimmune hepatitis controls. The goal of the study was to find out whether patients with autoimmune cytopenia have a disease-specific immune repertoire signature that could be used as a blood-based biomarker. For primary cytopenia, 25 age-matched healthy donors were used as controls, and for secondary cytopenia, roughly 14 age-matched CLL patients were used as controls. Autoimmune hepatitis repertoires were compared against around 20 age- and sex-matched healthy donors. Points the paper makes about the study in general: Almost three-fold more exclusive TRB clusters were observed in healthy donors than in active autoimmune hepatitis patients, consistent with an autoimmunity-wide signature. The T cell clusters were defined only in silico, and the functional role of the clusters still needed to be validated experimentally. In the comparison of secondary cytopenia with CLL, no cluster-lack signature showed up, apparently because the dominant lymphoma-associated repertoire masked the signature. GLIPH suggested that primary autoimmune cytopenia patients lacked physiological T cell clusters: more than 40 clusters were exclusive to healthy donors versus 17 exclusive to patients. TRB repertoire shifts, with less even repertoires in secondary cytopenia and CLL, mostly reflected lymphoma bias rather than autoimmunity.

Taken from the germline V gene, the CDR1 and CDR2 loops are MNHEY and SVGAGI. Including cysteine and phenylalanine, the CDR3 has 14 amino acids. No DNA accompanies this entry. TRB rearrangements were amplified by multiplex PCR following a touch-down protocol, with the TRB-A and TRB-B primer pools mixed in one tube. Illumina adapters and sample indices were added to the amplicons through two consecutive PCR reactions performed with Phusion HS II polymerase. The amplicons were purified from gel with the NucleoSpin Gel and PCR Clean-up kit, after which the amplicons were quantified by Qubit and checked for quality on an Agilent 2100 Bioanalyzer. Sequencing of the libraries was done on an Illumina MiSeq with 600-cycle, single-indexed, paired-end runs. The paper's data handling went like this. MiXCR version 2.1.12 with the default MiXCR reference library was used to align and assemble TRB reads. A clone was defined by each unique CDR3 nucleotide sequence, and the analysis included only productive sequences supported by at least two reads. Repertoire diversity was assessed by alpha-parameterized diversity profiles (alpha 0 to 5), including Shannon (alpha 1) and Simpson (alpha 2) indices, computed with an R script. Combinatorial TRB VJ usage was computed with the tcR package and compared between cohorts by principal component analysis with ade4. TCRbeta CDR3s were clustered with GLIPH on cohort pairs matched by age and read depth, and cluster frequencies were compared by Wilcoxon test. After the reads were reprocessed by TCRdb, one entry was made per CDR3 protein sequence, with no DNA. TCRdb, rather than the study authors, made the V and J calls. The record for this sample contains some 5,100 distinct CDR3 sequences. The ten largest clonotypes hold 7% of the sample.

For each sample, TRB amplification used approximately 230 ng of peripheral blood genomic DNA, equal to roughly 38,000 genome equivalents. These data also formed part of another study, on T cell repertoires in aging, cancer and after chemotherapy. Reported in the second study: Donors were distributed across six age groups ranging from 30 or younger to 70 or older, with at least three individuals included per group. TCR repertoires from healthy donor controls were recorded over periods of several months to years and showed clear clonal overlap between repeated samplings. The full dataset contained approximately 9.6 million TCR reads. Significantly lower blood TCR diversity and higher clonality were observed in untreated patients with hematological or solid cancers than in age-matched healthy donors. In healthy donors, the decline in TCR diversity with age was mainly explained by loss of richness, whereas in cancer patients loss of evenness was also found to contribute. Median generation probability increased over the chemotherapy interval in both cancer cohorts, suggesting repertoire reconstitution through rebound thymic output. It was noted by the authors that conclusions about immunological memory after chemotherapy cannot be drawn from the repertoire data. The study profiled peripheral blood TCR beta repertoires from healthy donors and cancer patients to examine immunoaging and T cell reconstitution after chemotherapy. The cohort comprised 200 to 250 cancer patients, 90 to 94 with hematological and around 120 with solid cancers, plus 95 healthy donors as a reference group. MiXCR versions 2.12 and 3.0.5 were used to process TRB sequences. Shannon diversity, evenness, clonality (one minus evenness), and alpha-parameterized diversity profiles from alpha 0 to 5 were included as repertoire metrics. The IGoR algorithm was used to compute generation probabilities of clones in paired pre- and post-chemotherapy samples.

This clonotype was obtained from a human donor in good health. The sequencing input was peripheral blood. This sequence uses TRBV6-5 and TRBJ2-1; TCRdb reports TRBD1, a call that lacks DNA to check it against. The CDR3 corresponds to CASAQGGDRSEQFF.